This TCR beta chain derives from a study of cytomegalovirus exposure and HLA in healthy donors. Findings and limits, study-wide: Most TCR sequences showed up rarely, but some public TCRs showed up in many donors. CMV antigen specificity was confirmed in vitro for three CMV-associated chains.

A note on this clone: Its antigen is not identified.

Repertoires were generated with immunoSEQ multiplex PCR, while TCRdb's copy carries only in-frame clones and drops some. The sample holds some 150,000 clones, approximately 88% seen once. Sequenced material: PBMCs. This receptor was taken from a woman in her late teens or twenties in good health and CMV-seropositive.

The CDR3 nucleotides are TGTGCCAGCAGCTTCCCACAGGGAGGGCAAGAGACCCAGTACTTC. Its translation is CASSFPQGGQETQYF. The gene calls are TRBV11-3 and TRBJ2-5, with TRBD2 as a possible D gene (7 bases). The CDR3 is 15 residues long. Germline V gene sequence: CDR1 SGHNT, CDR2 YENEEA. V lost 3 bases and J lost 2, with 13 bases in between.